The TCR beta chain under discussion was sequenced for a study of response to subunit inactivated influenza vaccine. Germline trimming cut 1 base from V and 9 bases from J; bases unmatched to any gene: 14. Germline V CDR1 and CDR2: SGHTA, FQGNSA. The CDR3 totals 16 residues. Study findings and constraints: A suggestion made by the authors is that each seasonal influenza vaccination recruits few new T cells.

In TCRdb, the RT-PCR reads were re-called with MiXCR into one record per CDR3 protein. The data hold about 540,000 distinct CDR3 sequences, with approximately 20% observed a single time. This clonotype has more than one count but fewer than ten. Its antigen is unidentified. The same specimen was also included in a second study, on T cells expressing NK-cell markers. As that report states: With UMIs, 5'RACE template switching was used to make TCR beta cDNA. Repertoires of TCR beta were obtained from T cells sorted as CD3+CD56+NKG2C+, CD3+CD56+NKG2C- and CD3+CD56-NKG2C+. Eight donors were sequenced, seven testing HCMV-seropositive and one testing seronegative. T cells sorted in several experiments were restricted to alpha-beta TCR T cells by an anti-gamma-delta TCR antibody.

The material was CD4+ T cells sorted from PBMCs, obtained 12 days after vaccination. The source of this sequence is a man in his forties or fifties who received an inactivated influenza vaccine. V is TRBV7-2 and J is TRBJ2-5; 7 bases are shared with TRBD2. The chain's CDR3 is CASSLDLGSGTGAQYF. In DNA, the CDR3 is TGTGCCAGCAGCTTAGACTTGGGGAGCGGGACGGGGGCCCAGTACTTC. The entire variable domain, with the rest obtained from reference TRBV7-2 and TRBJ2-5, is as follows: GAGVSQSPSNKVTEKGKDVELRCDPISGHTALYWYRQSLGQGLEFLIYFQGNSAPDKSGLPSDRFSAERTGGSVSTLTIQRTQQEDSAVYLCASSLDLGSGTGAQYFGPGTRLLVL.